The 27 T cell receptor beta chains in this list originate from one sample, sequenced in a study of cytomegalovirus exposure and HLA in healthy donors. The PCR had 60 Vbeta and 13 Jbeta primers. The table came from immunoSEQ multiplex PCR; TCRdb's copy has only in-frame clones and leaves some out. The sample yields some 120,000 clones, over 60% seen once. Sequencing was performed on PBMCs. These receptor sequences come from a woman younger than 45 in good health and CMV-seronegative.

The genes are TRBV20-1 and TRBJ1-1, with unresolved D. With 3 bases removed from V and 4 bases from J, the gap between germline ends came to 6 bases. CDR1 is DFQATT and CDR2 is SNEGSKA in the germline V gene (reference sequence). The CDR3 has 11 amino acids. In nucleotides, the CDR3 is TGCAGTGCTAGTAGCACCACTGAAGCTTTCTTT. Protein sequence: CSASSTTEAFF.

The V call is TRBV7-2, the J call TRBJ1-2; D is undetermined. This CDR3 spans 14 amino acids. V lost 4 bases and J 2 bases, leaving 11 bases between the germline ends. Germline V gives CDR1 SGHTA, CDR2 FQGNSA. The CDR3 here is CASSYDSGNYGYTF. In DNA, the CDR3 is TGTGCCAGCAGCTATGACTCGGGAAACTATGGCTACACCTTC.

In DNA, the CDR3 is TGTGCCTGGAGTGGAGGGGCAGCGAGAGGGGGTATTGACTATGGCTACACCTTC. This gives the protein CAWSGGAARGGIDYGYTF. The chain links TRBV30 to TRBJ1-2; D may be TRBD1 (6 bases). Germline V gene lookup returns CDR1 GTSNPN and CDR2 SVGIG (reference sequence). The length of the CDR3 is 18 residues. The V gene lost 1 base and the J gene lost 3 bases, with 24 bases spanning the gap.

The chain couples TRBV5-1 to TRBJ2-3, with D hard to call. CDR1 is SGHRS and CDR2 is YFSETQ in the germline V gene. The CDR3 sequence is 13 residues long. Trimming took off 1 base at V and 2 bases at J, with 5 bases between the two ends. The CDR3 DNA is TGCGCCAGCAGCTTGCCCTCCACAGATACGCAGTATTTT. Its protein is CASSLPSTDTQYF.

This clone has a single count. The CDR3 region has the DNA TGTGCCAGCAGTTTGGTCCCGTTGAGGGAGCAGTACTTC. It codes for CASSLVPLREQYF. The chain combines TRBV27 with TRBJ2-7, with D hard to call. V was trimmed by 3 bases and J by 7 bases, leaving 13 bases between them. CDR1 and CDR2 from the germline V gene are MNHEY and SMNVEV (reference sequence). This CDR3 has 13 amino acids.

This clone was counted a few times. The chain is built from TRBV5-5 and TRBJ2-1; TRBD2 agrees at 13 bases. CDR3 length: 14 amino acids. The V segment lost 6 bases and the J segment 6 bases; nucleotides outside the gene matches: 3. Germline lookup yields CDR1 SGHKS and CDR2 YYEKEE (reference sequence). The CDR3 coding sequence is TGTGCCAGCACCCGGACTAGCGGGAGCAATGAGCAGTTCTTC. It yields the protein CASTRTSGSNEQFF.

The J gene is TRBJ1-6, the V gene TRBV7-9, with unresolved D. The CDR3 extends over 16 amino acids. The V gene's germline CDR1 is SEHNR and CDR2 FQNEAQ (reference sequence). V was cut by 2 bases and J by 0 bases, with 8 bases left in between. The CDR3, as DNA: TGTGCCAGCAGCTTACGGGGTGGCTCCTATAATTCACCCCTCCACTTT. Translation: CASSLRGGSYNSPLHF.

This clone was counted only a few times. DNA of the CDR3: TGCGCCAGCAGCTTATCGGAGACCCAGTACTTC. Translated, it gives CASSLSETQYF. V is TRBV5-1 and J is TRBJ2-5; D not certain. The CDR3 is made up of 11 amino acids. V was clipped by 2 bases and J by 5 bases, with 4 bases between them. From germline, CDR1 is SGHRS and CDR2 YFSETQ.

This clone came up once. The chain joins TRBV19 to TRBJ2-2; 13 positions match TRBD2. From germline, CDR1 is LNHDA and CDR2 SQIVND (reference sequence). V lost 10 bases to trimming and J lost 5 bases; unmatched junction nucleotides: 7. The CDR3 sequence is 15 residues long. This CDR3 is CATQLAGGPTGELFF. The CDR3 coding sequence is TGTGCCACCCAACTAGCGGGAGGGCCTACCGGGGAGCTGTTTTTT.

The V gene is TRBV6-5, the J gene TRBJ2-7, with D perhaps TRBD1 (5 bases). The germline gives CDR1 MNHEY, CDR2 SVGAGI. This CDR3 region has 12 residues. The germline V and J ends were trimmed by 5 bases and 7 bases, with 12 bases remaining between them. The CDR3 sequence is CASSPGFGEQYF. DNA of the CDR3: TGTGCCAGCAGTCCAGGGTTTGGAGAGCAGTACTTC.

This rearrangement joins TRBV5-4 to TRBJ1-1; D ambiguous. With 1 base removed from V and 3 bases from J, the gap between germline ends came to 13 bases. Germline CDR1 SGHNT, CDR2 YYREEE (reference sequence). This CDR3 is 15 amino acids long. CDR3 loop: CASSLSSLSYTEAFF. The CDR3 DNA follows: TGTGCCAGCAGCTTGTCTTCGCTATCGTACACTGAAGCTTTCTTT.

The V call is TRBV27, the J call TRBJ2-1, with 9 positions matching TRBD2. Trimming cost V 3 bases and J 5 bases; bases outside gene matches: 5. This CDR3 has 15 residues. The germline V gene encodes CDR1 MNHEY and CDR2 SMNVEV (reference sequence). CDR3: CASSFSLAGNNEQFF. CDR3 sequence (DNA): TGTGCCAGCAGTTTTAGTCTAGCGGGGAACAATGAGCAGTTCTTC.

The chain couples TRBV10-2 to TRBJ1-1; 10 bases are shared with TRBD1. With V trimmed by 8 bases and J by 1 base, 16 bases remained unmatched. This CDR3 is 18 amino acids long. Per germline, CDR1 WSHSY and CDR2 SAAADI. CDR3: CASRSRDRGLVKNTEAFF. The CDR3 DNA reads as TGCGCCAGCCGATCCCGGGACAGGGGTCTTGTTAAGAACACTGAAGCTTTCTTT.

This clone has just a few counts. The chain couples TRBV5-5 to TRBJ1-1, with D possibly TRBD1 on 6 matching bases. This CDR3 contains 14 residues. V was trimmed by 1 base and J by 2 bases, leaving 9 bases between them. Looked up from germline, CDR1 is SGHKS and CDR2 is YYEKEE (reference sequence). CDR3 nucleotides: TGTGCCAGCAGCTTGAAGGGGACAAACACTGAAGCTTTCTTT. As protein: CASSLKGTNTEAFF.

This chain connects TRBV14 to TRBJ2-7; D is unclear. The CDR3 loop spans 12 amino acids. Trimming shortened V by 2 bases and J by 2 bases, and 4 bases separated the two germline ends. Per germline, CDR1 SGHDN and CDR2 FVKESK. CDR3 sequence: CASSQLPYEQYF. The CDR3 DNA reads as TGTGCCAGCAGCCAACTCCCCTACGAGCAGTACTTC.

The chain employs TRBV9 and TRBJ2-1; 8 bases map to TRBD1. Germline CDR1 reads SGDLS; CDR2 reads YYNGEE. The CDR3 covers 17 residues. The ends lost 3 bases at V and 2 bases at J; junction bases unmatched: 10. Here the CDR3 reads CASSANIRGHPYNEQFF. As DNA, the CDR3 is TGTGCCAGCAGCGCGAATATCAGGGGGCACCCCTACAATGAGCAGTTCTTC.

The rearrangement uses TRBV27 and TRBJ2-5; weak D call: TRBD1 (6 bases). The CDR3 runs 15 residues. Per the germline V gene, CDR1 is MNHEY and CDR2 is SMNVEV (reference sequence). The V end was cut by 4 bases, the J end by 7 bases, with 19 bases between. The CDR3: CASSSKETGPRTQYF. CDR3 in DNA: TGTGCCAGCAGTTCTAAAGAGACAGGCCCGAGGACCCAGTACTTC.

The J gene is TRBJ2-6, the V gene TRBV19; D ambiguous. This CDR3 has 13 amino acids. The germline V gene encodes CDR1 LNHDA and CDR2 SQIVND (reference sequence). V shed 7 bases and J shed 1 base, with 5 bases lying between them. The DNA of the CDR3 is TGTGCCAGTACCAGGTCTGGGGCCAACGTCCTGACTTTC. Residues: CASTRSGANVLTF.

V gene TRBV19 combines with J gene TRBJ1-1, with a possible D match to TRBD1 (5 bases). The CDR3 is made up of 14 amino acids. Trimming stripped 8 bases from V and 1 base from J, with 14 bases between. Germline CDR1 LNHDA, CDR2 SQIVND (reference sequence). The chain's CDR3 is CASGTQGGNTEAFF. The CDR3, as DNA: TGTGCCAGTGGTACCCAGGGAGGGAACACTGAAGCTTTCTTT. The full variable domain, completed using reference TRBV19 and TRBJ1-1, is DGGITQSPKYLFRKEGQNVTLSCEQNLNHDAMYWYRQDPGQGLRLIYYSQIVNDFQKGDIAEGYSVSREKKESFPLTVTSAQKNPTAFYLCASGTQGGNTEAFFGQGTRLTVV.

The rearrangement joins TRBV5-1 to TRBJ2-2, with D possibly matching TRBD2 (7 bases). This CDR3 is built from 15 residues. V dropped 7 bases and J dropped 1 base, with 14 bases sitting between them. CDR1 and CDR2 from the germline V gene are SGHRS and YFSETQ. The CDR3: CASCNREGNTGELFF. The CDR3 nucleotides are TGCGCCAGCTGCAACAGGGAGGGGAACACCGGGGAGCTGTTTTTT.

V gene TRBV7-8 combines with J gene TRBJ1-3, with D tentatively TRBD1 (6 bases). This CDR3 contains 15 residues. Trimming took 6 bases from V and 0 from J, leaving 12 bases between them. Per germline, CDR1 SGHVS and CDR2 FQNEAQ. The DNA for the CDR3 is TGTGCCAGCAGGAGGACAGCCAACTCTGGAAACACCATATATTTT. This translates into CASRRTANSGNTIYF.

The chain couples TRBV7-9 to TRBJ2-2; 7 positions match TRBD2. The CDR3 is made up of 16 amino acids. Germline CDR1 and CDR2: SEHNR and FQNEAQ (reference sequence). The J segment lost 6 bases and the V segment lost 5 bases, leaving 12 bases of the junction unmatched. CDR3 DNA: TGTGCCAGCAGCCTAACTAGCGTTCGGCGCGCCGGGGAGCTGTTTTTT. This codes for CASSLTSVRRAGELFF.

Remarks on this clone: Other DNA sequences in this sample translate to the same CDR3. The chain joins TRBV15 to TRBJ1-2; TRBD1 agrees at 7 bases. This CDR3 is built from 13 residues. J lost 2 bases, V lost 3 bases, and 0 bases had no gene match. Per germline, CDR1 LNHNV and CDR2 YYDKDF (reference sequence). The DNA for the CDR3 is TGTGCCACCAGCAGGGACAGGAACTATGGCTACACCTTC. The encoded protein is CATSRDRNYGYTF.

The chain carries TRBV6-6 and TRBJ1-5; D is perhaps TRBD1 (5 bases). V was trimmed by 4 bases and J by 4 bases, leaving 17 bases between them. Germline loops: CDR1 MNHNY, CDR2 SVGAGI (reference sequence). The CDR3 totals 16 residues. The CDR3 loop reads CASSFYRQDKNQPQHF. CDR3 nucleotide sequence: TGTGCCAGCAGTTTTTATAGGCAGGACAAGAATCAGCCCCAGCATTTT.

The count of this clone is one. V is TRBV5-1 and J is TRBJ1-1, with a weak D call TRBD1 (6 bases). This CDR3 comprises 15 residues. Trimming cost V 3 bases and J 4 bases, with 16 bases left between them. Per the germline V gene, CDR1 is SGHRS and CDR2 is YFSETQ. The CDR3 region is CASSYAVRGGTEAFF. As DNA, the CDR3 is TGCGCCAGCAGCTACGCGGTAAGGGGGGGCACTGAAGCTTTCTTT.

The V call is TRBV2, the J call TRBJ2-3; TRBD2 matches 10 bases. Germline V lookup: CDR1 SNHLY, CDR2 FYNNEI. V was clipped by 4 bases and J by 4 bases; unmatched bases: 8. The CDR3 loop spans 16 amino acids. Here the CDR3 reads CASSAASGSRADTQYF. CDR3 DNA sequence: TGTGCCAGCAGTGCGGCTAGCGGGAGTCGGGCAGATACGCAGTATTTT.

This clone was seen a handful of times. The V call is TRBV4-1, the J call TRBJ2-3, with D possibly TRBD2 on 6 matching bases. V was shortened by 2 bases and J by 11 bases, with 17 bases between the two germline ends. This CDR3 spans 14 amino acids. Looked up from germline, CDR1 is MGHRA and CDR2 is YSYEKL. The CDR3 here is CASSQIGSEVLQYF. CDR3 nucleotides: TGCGCCAGCAGCCAAATCGGGAGCGAAGTATTGCAGTATTTT.